What follows are 21 T cell receptor beta chains derived from one specimen sequenced in a study of early T cells in non-severe SARS-CoV-2 infection. TCRdb processed the 5' RACE reads anew with MiXCR; each CDR3 protein has one entry. The sample lists approximately 100,000 distinct CDR3 sequences, about 14% occurring once. Input material: whole blood. The origin of the receptors is an adult who was a healthcare worker with PCR-confirmed SARS-CoV-2 infection or an uninfected control (not recorded which).

This clonotype came up a few times. The CDR3: CASAATGDFQPQHF. The CDR3 nucleotides are TGTGCCAGCGCGGCAACAGGGGATTTTCAGCCCCAGCATTTT. The chain recombines TRBV2 with TRBJ1-5, with 7 positions matching TRBD1. CDR3 length: 14 amino acids. V lost 8 bases and J lost 6; bases outside the gene matches: 10. Germline V gene data show CDR1 as SNHLY and CDR2 as FYNNEI.

This clonotype was picked up a small number of times. J is TRBJ2-3 and V is TRBV12-3 or TRBV12-4, with 9 bases aligning to TRBD2. The J segment lost 3 bases and the V segment lost 3 bases, leaving 19 bases of the junction unmatched. CDR3 length: 20 residues. For the CDR3, the DNA is TGTGCCAGCAGTTTGCATGCCTGGGCGGGGGGGCAGCGGTCGACAGATACGCAGTATTTT. Translating it yields CASSLHAWAGGQRSTDTQYF.

The table lists this clonotype with a few counts. The V and J genes are TRBV5-1 and TRBJ2-1; 8 nucleotides match TRBD1. The CDR3 sequence is 15 residues long. V lost 3 bases to trimming and J lost 6 bases; unmatched junction nucleotides: 8. CDR1 SGHRS and CDR2 YFSETQ come from the germline V gene. This CDR3 is CASSSTGQGRNEQFF. In DNA, the CDR3 is TGCGCCAGCAGCTCCACCGGACAGGGACGCAATGAGCAGTTCTTC.

CDR3 sequence (DNA): TGCAGTGCTAGCGGGGGGGCCATCTCCTACGAGCAGTACTTC. It specifies CSASGGAISYEQYF. The rearrangement links TRBV20-1 to TRBJ2-7, with TRBD2 matching over 8 bases. The germline gives CDR1 DFQATT, CDR2 SNEGSKA (reference sequence). V shed 3 bases, J shed 0 bases, and the junction held 4 bases outside the gene matches. There are 14 residues in the CDR3.

This clonotype was observed a few times. The chain recombines TRBV7-2 with TRBJ1-4; TRBD1 agrees at 7 bases. With 3 bases clipped from V and 8 bases from J, the junction kept 9 bases outside the gene matches. The CDR3 covers 15 residues. Germline CDR1 and CDR2: SGHTA and FQGNSA. CDR3 bases: TGTGCCAGCAGCTTGGCAGGGGGGCAGGGAGAAAAACTGTTTTTT. Translated, it gives CASSLAGGQGEKLFF.

This clonotype has only a few counts. The chain joins TRBV5-1 to TRBJ1-1; no clear D. Germline assignment: CDR1 SGHRS and CDR2 YFSETQ. Between the trimmed V and J ends, which lost 2 bases and 0 bases, there was a span of 8 bases. The CDR3 spans 14 residues. The CDR3 DNA follows: TGCGCCAGCAGCTTAGATGGCTTGAACACTGAAGCTTTCTTT. Its protein product is CASSLDGLNTEAFF.

The chain has TRBV19 and TRBJ1-1, with 9 nucleotides matching TRBD1. With V trimmed by 3 bases and J by 6 bases, 8 bases remained unmatched. From germline, CDR1 is LNHDA and CDR2 SQIVND (reference sequence). The CDR3 is 15 amino acids. DNA for the CDR3: TGTGCCAGTAGTATTGGGACAGGGTTCAGGGCTGAAGCTTTCTTT. Protein: CASSIGTGFRAEAFF.

In regard to this clonotype: A much larger clone sits a single nucleotide away, making a read error possible. The conserved phenylalanine or tryptophan normally closing the CDR3 is absent here, so this likely arose from a read error. This sequence joins TRBV25-1 and TRBJ1-4; no clear D gene. From germline, CDR1 is MGHDK and CDR2 SYGVNS. The length of the CDR3 is 12 residues. CDR3 sequence (DNA): TGTGCCAGCAATGAAGGAGGAGAAAAACTGTTTTTG. Its translation is CASNEGGEKLFL.

CDR3: CASSRSGGTGELFF. In DNA form, the CDR3 reads TGTGCCAGCAGCCGCAGCGGGGGCACCGGGGAGCTGTTTTTT. The chain couples TRBV7-2 to TRBJ2-2; 8 positions agree with TRBD2. V shed 5 bases and J 4 bases; nucleotides not matched to a gene: 3. Per germline, CDR1 SGHTA and CDR2 FQGNSA. The CDR3 is 14 residues long.

Judged by abundance, this clonotype is hyperexpanded. V gene TRBV28 combines with J gene TRBJ1-2; TRBD1 is a possible D gene (5 bases). Looked up from germline, CDR1 is MDHEN and CDR2 is SYDVKM. This CDR3 comprises 15 residues. Trimming left V 5 bases short and J 4 bases short, with 17 bases between. This CDR3 reads CASSPYRTLSYGYTF. The CDR3 DNA is TGTGCCAGCAGTCCCTACAGGACCCTCTCCTATGGCTACACCTTC.

The chain couples TRBV5-5 to TRBJ2-1, with D perhaps being TRBD1 or TRBD2 (5 bases each). From germline, CDR1 is SGHKS and CDR2 YYEKEE (reference sequence). CDR3 length: 10 residues. Deletions cut 4 bases from V and 13 bases from J, with 9 bases between. The CDR3 is CASSGGVQFF. DNA for the CDR3: TGTGCCAGCAGCGGGGGAGTCCAGTTCTTC.

The chain couples TRBV10-3 to TRBJ2-5, with TRBD2 identical over 7 bases. The CDR3 is 15 residues long. V dropped 1 base and J dropped 2; count of bases not matched to a gene: 4. In germline, CDR1 is ENHRY, CDR2 SYGVKD. CDR3 sequence (DNA): TGTGCCATCAGTGAGTTTCTAGCGGAACAAGAGACCCAGTACTTC. It translates to CAISEFLAEQETQYF.

At least ten counts were recorded for this clonotype. This chain connects TRBV7-9 to TRBJ1-4; D unresolved. The length of the CDR3 is 14 residues. V lost 1 base, J lost 4 bases, and 7 bases lay in between. Germline-derived CDR1 and CDR2 are SEHNR and FQNEAQ (reference sequence). CDR3 DNA: TGTGCCAGCAGCTTAGGGCAGGATAATGAAAAACTGTTTTTT. Translating gives CASSLGQDNEKLFF.

This clonotype was detected once. J is TRBJ2-5 and V is TRBV6-5, with 9 positions matching TRBD2. The length of the CDR3 is 16 residues. Germline V CDR1 and CDR2: MNHEY, SVGAGI. V was pared by 5 bases and J by 5 bases, with 12 bases of the junction left unmatched. CDR3 protein: CASSRDLLAGAETQYF. The CDR3 DNA reads TGTGCCAGCAGTAGGGACCTCTTAGCGGGGGCCGAGACCCAGTACTTC.

This clonotype was recorded at least ten times. This chain links TRBV6-4 with TRBJ2-3; 12 bases are shared with TRBD2. V was clipped by 6 bases and J by 5 bases; unmatched bases: 6. CDR1 and CDR2 (germline): MRHNA, SNTAGT. The CDR3 extends over 15 amino acids. The CDR3 reads CASRLLAGGIDTQYF. Written as DNA, the CDR3 is TGTGCCAGCAGACTACTAGCGGGGGGTATAGATACGCAGTATTTT.

The chain uses TRBV7-9 and TRBJ2-2; 7 bases map to TRBD1. Germline trimming cut 3 bases from V and 4 bases from J; bases unmatched to any gene: 5. Looked up from germline, CDR1 is SEHNR and CDR2 is FQNEAQ (reference sequence). This CDR3 contains 15 residues. The chain's CDR3 is CASSFIGQVTGELFF. CDR3 DNA sequence: TGTGCCAGCAGCTTCATCGGACAGGTCACCGGGGAGCTGTTTTTT.

The chain couples TRBV19 to TRBJ2-7; 7 bases fit TRBD1. In germline, CDR1 is LNHDA, CDR2 SQIVND (reference sequence). V lost 3 bases and J lost 4; bases outside the gene matches: 9. The CDR3 totals 15 residues. The CDR3 spells CASSIRDSNWYEQYF. CDR3 nucleotides: TGTGCCAGTAGTATCCGGGACAGCAATTGGTACGAGCAGTACTTC. The full variable domain, its missing parts supplied by reference TRBV19 and TRBJ2-7, is DGGITQSPKYLFRKEGQNVTLSCEQNLNHDAMYWYRQDPGQGLRLIYYSQIVNDFQKGDIAEGYSVSREKKESFPLTVTSAQKNPTAFYLCASSIRDSNWYEQYFGPGTRLTVT.

This sequence joins TRBV7-2 and TRBJ2-7; weak D call: TRBD2 (6 bases). V lost 7 bases to trimming and J lost 0 bases, with 10 bases between them. CDR3 length: 13 amino acids. Germline lookup yields CDR1 SGHTA and CDR2 FQGNSA. CDR3 nucleotide sequence: TGTGCCAGCATCGGGACTGCCTCCTACGAGCAGTACTTC. Protein sequence: CASIGTASYEQYF.

This clonotype turned up a few times. The J gene is TRBJ2-7, the V gene TRBV7-6, with D tentatively TRBD2 (5 bases). Germline V gene sequence: CDR1 SGHVS, CDR2 FNYEAQ. The CDR3 runs 14 residues. Trimming removed 1 base at V and 5 bases at J, with 12 bases between. CDR3 sequence reads: CASSLGLSSNEQYF. Written as DNA, the CDR3 is TGTGCCAGCAGCTTAGGACTATCCAGCAACGAGCAGTACTTC.

This clonotype was counted only a few times. V and J are TRBV5-1 and TRBJ2-7; unclear D gene. Germline CDR1 reads SGHRS; CDR2 reads YFSETQ. V lost 4 bases, J lost 2 bases, and 4 bases lay in between. The CDR3 is 11 residues long. The CDR3 here is CASSNTYEQYF. CDR3 in DNA: TGCGCCAGCAGCAACACCTACGAGCAGTACTTC. The whole variable domain, remainder taken from reference TRBV5-1 and TRBJ2-7, is KAGVTQTPRYLIKTRGQQVTLSCSPISGHRSVSWYQQTPGQGLQFLFEYFSETQRNKGNFPGRFSGRQFSNSRSEMNVSTLELGDSALYLCASSNTYEQYFGPGTRLTVT.

This clonotype appeared a few times. The V and J genes are TRBV3-1 and TRBJ1-1; D is unresolved. Germline V CDR1 and CDR2: LGHDT, YNNKEL (reference sequence). The CDR3 is 16 residues long. V was pared by 7 bases and J by 1 base, with 19 bases between. CDR3 nucleotide sequence: TGTGCCAGCAACCCCGCCGGGCCGGGGTGGAACACTGAAGCTTTCTTT. Translation: CASNPAGPGWNTEAFF.